The 29 T cell receptor beta chains given below trace back to one sample, sequenced in a study of blood T cell repertoires in COVID-19. The data were produced by immunoSEQ multiplex PCR, yet TCRdb's version contains in-frame clones alone and is incomplete. The sample includes more than 75,000 clones, approximately 90% seen only once; the top ten take approximately 4.8%. Specimen: peripheral blood. The source of these receptors is a woman older than 75 with active COVID-19.

This clone was recorded only once. The genes are TRBV28 and TRBJ2-3; D gene uncertain. V gave up 7 bases and J gave up 2 bases, with 10 bases separating them. Germline V gives CDR1 MDHEN, CDR2 SYDVKM. The CDR3 covers 13 residues. The CDR3 region has the DNA TGTGCCAGCACTCCTCGGGTCACAGATACGCAGTATTTT. It specifies CASTPRVTDTQYF.

The chain couples TRBV6-1 to TRBJ2-3, with 8 bases lining up with TRBD1. The CDR3 loop spans 15 amino acids. Germline V gives CDR1 MNHNS, CDR2 SASEGT. Trimming at V came to 2 bases and at J to 4 bases, leaving 5 bases not matched to a gene. CDR3 protein: CASSEQGARADTQYF. The CDR3 bases are TGTGCCAGCAGTGAACAGGGGGCGAGGGCAGATACGCAGTATTTT.

The rearrangement uses TRBV7-9 and TRBJ2-7, with TRBD1 matching over 8 bases. Germline CDR1 reads SEHNR; CDR2 reads FQNEAQ (reference sequence). The CDR3 loop spans 15 amino acids. The V segment lost 5 bases and the J segment 3 bases; nucleotides outside the gene matches: 9. The CDR3 DNA is TGTGCCAGCAGCGATCCCGGGACAGGACGCTACGAGCAGTACTTC. Its translation: CASSDPGTGRYEQYF.

This sequence joins TRBV11-3 and TRBJ2-1; TRBD1 aligns across 9 bases. Losses at the gene ends were 3 bases for V and 7 bases for J; bases not matched to a gene: 10. Germline V gene lookup returns CDR1 SGHNT and CDR2 YENEEA. The CDR3 extends over 16 amino acids. CDR3 amino acids: CASSFGVGTGTNEQFF. The CDR3 DNA reads TGTGCCAGCAGCTTCGGGGTCGGGACAGGGACAAATGAGCAGTTCTTC.

This chain links TRBV6-2 or TRBV6-3 with TRBJ2-1; D may be TRBD1 (6 bases). The germline V gene has CDR1 MNHEY and CDR2 SVGEGT. With 2 bases removed from V and 5 bases from J, the gap between germline ends came to 10 bases. The length of the CDR3 is 14 residues. CDR3 bases: TGTGCCAGCAGTTACGCCCGGGACAACAATGAGCAGTTCTTC. This gives the protein CASSYARDNNEQFF.

The J gene is TRBJ1-6, the V gene TRBV28; D may be TRBD1 (5 bases). There are 18 residues in the CDR3. The germline V and J ends were trimmed by 8 bases and 0 bases, with 20 bases remaining between them. Germline lookup yields CDR1 MDHEN and CDR2 SYDVKM. CDR3: CASQDGTQGSSYNSPLHF. CDR3 nucleotide sequence: TGTGCCAGCCAGGACGGAACTCAGGGAAGCTCCTATAATTCACCCCTCCACTTT. Combining the CDR3 with reference TRBV28 and TRBJ1-6 gives the whole variable domain DVKVTQSSRYLVKRTGEKVFLECVQDMDHENMFWYRQDPGLGLRLIYFSYDVKMKEKGDIPEGYSVSREKKERFSLILESASTNQTSMYLCASQDGTQGSSYNSPLHFGNGTRLTVT.

The gene calls are TRBV7-9 and TRBJ2-1; D is unresolved. Germline CDR1 SEHNR, CDR2 FQNEAQ (reference sequence). The CDR3 extends over 14 amino acids. Trimming removed 3 bases at V and 5 bases at J, with 11 bases between. The CDR3 is CASSFRRRDNEQFF. Here the CDR3 DNA reads TGTGCCAGCAGCTTTCGGCGGCGAGACAATGAGCAGTTCTTC.

The chain is built from TRBV27 and TRBJ1-1; TRBD1 matches 7 bases. This CDR3 region has 15 residues. The V segment lost 2 bases and the J segment 0 bases; nucleotides outside the gene matches: 3. In germline, CDR1 is MNHEY, CDR2 SMNVEV (reference sequence). The CDR3 DNA sequence: TGTGCCAGCAGTTTAGGGGGACAGCTGAACACTGAAGCTTTCTTT. As protein: CASSLGGQLNTEAFF.

This clone appeared a single time. The chain employs TRBV27 and TRBJ2-1; 7 nucleotides line up with TRBD2. The V segment lost 8 bases and the J segment 7 bases; nucleotides outside the gene matches: 14. CDR3 length: 15 amino acids. Germline V CDR1 and CDR2: MNHEY, SMNVEV (reference sequence). The CDR3 DNA reads as TGTGCCAGCGGGGGAATCGGGGGGAAGGGGAATGAGCAGTTCTTC. The encoded protein is CASGGIGGKGNEQFF.

V gene TRBV7-2 combines with J gene TRBJ2-7; tentatively, D is TRBD2 (5 bases). Per the germline V gene, CDR1 is SGHTA and CDR2 is FQGNSA. There are 13 residues in the CDR3. V shed 6 bases and J shed 5 bases, with 14 bases lying between them. The CDR3 nucleotides are TGTGCCAGCAGAAATCGGGAAACCAACGAGCAGTACTTC. It codes for CASRNRETNEQYF.

The V gene is TRBV10-1, the J gene TRBJ2-1; 8 bases match TRBD2. CDR1 and CDR2 from the germline V gene are WNHNN and SYGVQD (reference sequence). The junction had 4 bases not matched to a gene; V was cut back by 6 bases and J by 0 bases. The CDR3 has 15 residues. This CDR3 reads CASRIAGNSYNEQFF. The CDR3 nucleotides are TGCGCCAGCAGGATAGCGGGAAACTCCTACAATGAGCAGTTCTTC.

CDR3 DNA sequence: TGTGCCAGCAGCCCTAGGGGGGGAGGACAGCCCCAGCATTTT. Residues: CASSPRGGGQPQHF. The V and J genes are TRBV3-1 (or the pseudogene TRBV3-2) and TRBJ1-5, with TRBD1 as a possible D gene (6 bases). There are 14 residues in the CDR3. V was cut by 4 bases and J by 7 bases, with 14 bases left in between. Germline V CDR1 and CDR2: LGHDT, YNNKEL (reference sequence).

V is TRBV29-1 and J is TRBJ2-1; 8 bases are shared with TRBD2. The CDR3 has 15 amino acids. Germline V CDR1 and CDR2: SQVTM, ANQGSEA. The V segment lost 5 bases and the J segment 9 bases; nucleotides outside the gene matches: 15. The CDR3 region has the DNA TGCAGCGTTAGAACCCCCGGGACTAGGAATAGTGAGCAGTTCTTC. Translation gives CSVRTPGTRNSEQFF.

The chain joins TRBV7-9 to TRBJ2-1, with 7 bases aligning to TRBD2. J gave up 8 bases and V 1 base, and 8 bases lay outside the gene matches. Germline CDR1 and CDR2: SEHNR and FQNEAQ (reference sequence). This CDR3 comprises 15 residues. The CDR3 loop is CASSLGGSASHEQFF. CDR3 in DNA: TGTGCCAGCAGCTTAGGCGGGAGCGCCTCCCATGAGCAGTTCTTC.

The gene calls are TRBV5-1 and TRBJ1-2, with 7 positions matching TRBD1. Germline values: CDR1 SGHRS, CDR2 YFSETQ. J gave up 0 bases and V 6 bases, and 2 bases lay outside the gene matches. This CDR3 comprises 13 residues. CDR3 nucleotide sequence: TGCGCCAGCAAAGGGACAGCTAACTATGGCTACACCTTC. Amino acid sequence: CASKGTANYGYTF.

In this sample, this clone turned up once. The chain joins TRBV5-4 to TRBJ1-2, with TRBD1 matching over 9 bases. The trim removed 0 bases at V and 4 bases at J, leaving 4 bases unmatched. Germline V gene lookup returns CDR1 SGHNT and CDR2 YYREEE (reference sequence). The CDR3 has 15 residues. The CDR3 loop reads CASSLGQGGIYGYTF. CDR3 DNA sequence: TGTGCCAGCAGCTTGGGACAGGGGGGAATCTATGGCTACACCTTC.

The sample holds one count of this clone. The J gene is TRBJ2-5, the V gene TRBV7-9, with 7 bases that match TRBD2. CDR3 length: 17 residues. Germline V gives CDR1 SEHNR, CDR2 FQNEAQ (reference sequence). V lost 4 bases, J lost 2 bases, and 13 bases stayed unmatched. CDR3 DNA sequence: TGTGCCAGCAGCTCCTCAAACGGGGAGGGGAAACAAGAGACCCAGTACTTC. It codes for CASSSSNGEGKQETQYF.

This clone was seen a few times. The CDR3 bases are TGTGCCAGCAGCCAAGTTGGGGCAGGGGCTGAAAAACTGTTTTTT. It specifies CASSQVGAGAEKLFF. This chain joins TRBV4-2 and TRBJ1-4; weak D call: TRBD1 (6 bases). Trimming shortened V by 1 base and J by 7 bases, and 13 bases separated the two germline ends. CDR1 and CDR2 (germline): LGHNA, YNFKEQ. The CDR3 runs 15 residues.

This chain connects TRBV28 to TRBJ2-3; D possibly corresponds to TRBD1 (5 bases). Germline CDR1 and CDR2: MDHEN and SYDVKM. V was trimmed by 6 bases and J by 3 bases, leaving 22 bases between them. This CDR3 is built from 17 residues. CDR3 sequence reads: CASSPRIETALTDTQYF. Written as DNA, the CDR3 is TGTGCCAGCAGCCCACGCATAGAGACAGCTTTAACAGATACGCAGTATTTT.

This clone is a singleton in its sample. This sequence joins TRBV6-2 or TRBV6-3 and TRBJ2-3, with 10 bases lining up with TRBD1. CDR3 length: 17 amino acids. Trimming removed 4 bases from V and 3 bases from J; junction bases left unmatched: 10. Germline-derived CDR1 and CDR2 are MNHEY and SVGEGT. The CDR3, as DNA: TGTGCCAGCAGTTTCGGGCCTGGGACAGGGGAAACAGATACGCAGTATTTT. Translating gives CASSFGPGTGETDTQYF.

The V gene is TRBV27, the J gene TRBJ2-7; D is undetermined. Germline V gives CDR1 MNHEY, CDR2 SMNVEV (reference sequence). This CDR3 comprises 14 residues. Trimming shortened V by 5 bases and J by 3 bases, and 14 bases separated the two germline ends. This chain's CDR3 is CASSRRVLDYEQYF. CDR3 bases: TGTGCCAGCAGTCGCCGGGTCCTAGACTACGAGCAGTACTTC.

The chain links TRBV4-3 to TRBJ1-4; 7 nucleotides align to TRBD1. The germline gives CDR1 LGHNA, CDR2 YSLEER. V dropped 1 base and J dropped 7; count of bases not matched to a gene: 3. The CDR3 is 14 amino acids. CDR3 loop: CASSQGQGTEKLFF. The CDR3 DNA is TGCGCCAGCAGCCAAGGACAGGGAACTGAAAAACTGTTTTTT.

The genes are TRBV30 and TRBJ2-1, with 7 bases fitting TRBD2. The CDR3 sequence is 15 residues long. V shed 7 bases, J shed 7 bases, and the junction held 16 bases outside the gene matches. Germline assignment: CDR1 GTSNPN and CDR2 SVGIG (reference sequence). The CDR3 region is CAFILGLVPMNEQFF. Written as DNA, the CDR3 is TGTGCCTTCATCCTTGGACTAGTCCCCATGAATGAGCAGTTCTTC.

The J gene is TRBJ2-5, the V gene TRBV5-6, with D perhaps TRBD2 (7 bases). The germline V gene has CDR1 SGHDT and CDR2 YYEEEE. This CDR3 is built from 15 residues. Trimming stripped 0 bases from V and 0 bases from J, with 9 bases between. This CDR3 is CASSLEGGYQETQYF. In DNA form, the CDR3 reads TGTGCCAGCAGCTTGGAGGGGGGGTACCAAGAGACCCAGTACTTC. The full variable domain, its missing parts supplied by reference TRBV5-6 and TRBJ2-5, is DAGVTQSPTHLIKTRGQQVTLRCSPKSGHDTVSWYQQALGQGPQFIFQYYEEEERQRGNFPDRFSGHQFPNYSSELNVNALLLGDSALYLCASSLEGGYQETQYFGPGTRLLVL.

This chain links TRBV29-1 with TRBJ2-5; D might be TRBD2 (5 bases). The length of the CDR3 is 12 residues. V was cut by 7 bases and J by 1 base, with 10 bases left in between. Looked up from germline, CDR1 is SQVTM and CDR2 is ANQGSEA. The CDR3 sequence is CSAFGVQETQYF. The CDR3, as DNA: TGCAGCGCCTTCGGGGTCCAAGAGACCCAGTACTTC.

CDR3 in amino acids: CASSYPFVGQGSQVLTPREQYF. The CDR3 region has the DNA TGTGCCAGCAGTTATCCCTTCGTGGGACAGGGGTCGCAAGTACTAACGCCCCGGGAGCAGTACTTC. V gene TRBV27 combines with J gene TRBJ2-7, with TRBD1 identical over 10 bases. The CDR3 has 22 residues. CDR1 and CDR2 (germline): MNHEY, SMNVEV (reference sequence). V lost 4 bases, J lost 7 bases, and 31 bases stayed unmatched.

In its sample, this clone was seen once. The chain couples TRBV28 to TRBJ2-1, with TRBD1 matching over 9 bases. V dropped 6 bases and J dropped 6; count of bases not matched to a gene: 6. The CDR3 has 14 amino acids. CDR1 MDHEN and CDR2 SYDVKM come from the germline V gene. CDR3 in DNA: TGTGCCAGCAGAAGGGACAGGGTGAGCAATGAGCAGTTCTTC. Protein sequence: CASRRDRVSNEQFF.

V is TRBV14 and J is TRBJ2-1; possible D gene TRBD1, 5 bases. CDR1 SGHDN and CDR2 FVKESK come from the germline V gene. The ends were cut back, 7 bases at V and 3 bases at J, with 13 bases in the middle. This CDR3 contains 14 residues. The DNA for the CDR3 is TGTGCCAGCACCGAGGCCGGACACTACAATGAGCAGTTCTTC. Its translation is CASTEAGHYNEQFF.

V gene TRBV3-1 (or the pseudogene TRBV3-2) combines with J gene TRBJ2-5; 7 bases line up with TRBD2. This CDR3 has 14 amino acids. V lost 5 bases to trimming and J lost 5 bases; unmatched junction nucleotides: 8. The germline CDR1 and CDR2 sequences are LGHDT and YNNKEL (reference sequence). CDR3 protein: CASSGRLAGETQYF. CDR3 coding DNA: TGTGCCAGCAGCGGCAGACTAGCCGGTGAGACCCAGTACTTC.